Below, 20 T cell receptor beta chains from the same sample are listed, as sequenced in a study of blood T cell repertoires in COVID-19. Sequencing used immunoSEQ multiplex PCR; TCRdb keeps in-frame clones, though not all of them. Of about 210,000 clones in the sample, about nine tenths were seen once. Material: PBMCs or T cells enriched from blood (not recorded which). Receptors were obtained from a middle-aged woman with acute COVID-19.

This chain uses TRBV6-2 or TRBV6-3 with TRBJ1-2; 7 bases map to TRBD1. Unmatched junction bases numbered 11, after V lost 2 bases and J lost 8 bases. The CDR3 covers 15 residues. CDR1 and CDR2 from the germline V gene are MNHEY and SVGEGT. The CDR3 sequence is CASSYAPRQGNGYTF. The DNA of the CDR3 is TGTGCCAGCAGTTACGCCCCCCGACAGGGAAACGGCTACACCTTC.

The chain joins TRBV29-1 to TRBJ1-2, with D uncertain. The germline CDR1 and CDR2 sequences are SQVTM and ANQGSEA. The V end lost 0 bases, the J end lost 8 bases, and 4 bases lay between the germline ends. The CDR3 is 10 amino acids. The CDR3 region is CSVEDPGYTF. The DNA of the CDR3 is TGCAGCGTTGAAGATCCGGGCTACACCTTC.

The chain employs TRBV7-9 and TRBJ2-6; D perhaps matches TRBD2 (5 bases). Trimming took off 2 bases at V and 4 bases at J, with 12 bases between the two ends. The CDR3 is 16 amino acids. The germline gives CDR1 SEHNR, CDR2 FQNEAQ (reference sequence). CDR3 in DNA: TGTGCCAGCAGCTTATTTTTGCGGGTGGGGGCCAACGTCCTGACTTTC. Protein sequence: CASSLFLRVGANVLTF.

This clone was seen only once. The chain joins TRBV19 to TRBJ2-1; 10 nucleotides align to TRBD2. The CDR3 loop spans 17 amino acids. The J segment lost 3 bases and the V segment lost 7 bases, leaving 12 bases of the junction unmatched. Looked up from germline, CDR1 is LNHDA and CDR2 is SQIVND (reference sequence). The CDR3 bases are TGTGCCAGTAAGCCTCCCCTCGGACTAGCGGACTACAATGAGCAGTTCTTC. It translates to CASKPPLGLADYNEQFF.

This clone has more than one count but fewer than ten. V gene TRBV4-3 combines with J gene TRBJ2-1; 8 bases line up with TRBD1. Germline assignment: CDR1 LGHNA and CDR2 YSLEER. The J segment lost 7 bases and the V segment lost 0 bases, leaving 11 bases of the junction unmatched. This CDR3 has 17 amino acids. CDR3 sequence (DNA): TGCGCCAGCAGCCAAGATCCCCGGACAGGGTATGGTAATGAGCAGTTCTTC. It translates to CASSQDPRTGYGNEQFF.

This chain links TRBV6-5 with TRBJ1-1; TRBD1 matches at 8 bases. From germline, CDR1 is MNHEY and CDR2 SVGAGI. V lost 2 bases, J lost 3 bases, and 8 bases stayed unmatched. This CDR3 contains 16 residues. For the CDR3, the DNA is TGTGCCAGCAGTTACGATATCAGGGGGCTGTACACTGAAGCTTTCTTT. Translating it yields CASSYDIRGLYTEAFF.

This clone was picked up one time. This chain links TRBV7-9 with TRBJ1-2, with D unresolved. V shed 6 bases and J shed 8 bases, with 16 bases lying between them. The CDR3 is 13 residues long. Germline V gene sequence: CDR1 SEHNR, CDR2 FQNEAQ (reference sequence). Here the CDR3 reads CASRRTEGDGYTF. The CDR3 DNA follows: TGTGCCAGCAGACGTACAGAAGGCGACGGCTACACCTTC.

This clone appeared once. CDR3 in amino acids: CSALSRGEQYF. The DNA of the CDR3 is TGCAGTGCTCTCTCCAGGGGCGAGCAGTACTTC. J is TRBJ2-7 and V is TRBV20-1, with D possibly TRBD1 on 6 matching bases. Looked up from germline, CDR1 is DFQATT and CDR2 is SNEGSKA (reference sequence). This CDR3 contains 11 residues. The ends were cut back, 5 bases at V and 6 bases at J, with 11 bases in the middle.

J is TRBJ2-1 and V is TRBV5-1; 9 bases are a match to TRBD1. With 3 bases clipped from V and 7 bases from J, the junction kept 5 bases outside the gene matches. The CDR3 spans 14 residues. Germline V gene lookup returns CDR1 SGHRS and CDR2 YFSETQ. CDR3 DNA sequence: TGCGCCAGCAGCTGGGGACAGGGCATAAATGAGCAGTTCTTC. Translating gives CASSWGQGINEQFF. Variable domain in full (rest from reference TRBV5-1 and TRBJ2-1): KAGVTQTPRYLIKTRGQQVTLSCSPISGHRSVSWYQQTPGQGLQFLFEYFSETQRNKGNFPGRFSGRQFSNSRSEMNVSTLELGDSALYLCASSWGQGINEQFFGPGTRLTVL.

The chain's CDR3 is CASSLFSSYEQYF. In DNA form, the CDR3 reads TGCGCCAGCAGCTTGTTTAGTTCCTACGAGCAGTACTTC. The gene calls are TRBV5-1 and TRBJ2-7; D unclear. CDR1 SGHRS and CDR2 YFSETQ come from the germline V gene. CDR3 length equals 13 residues. Deletions cut 1 base from V and 1 base from J, with 6 bases between.

The chain has TRBV9 and TRBJ1-3; 8 bases agree with TRBD1. CDR1 is SGDLS and CDR2 is YYNGEE in the germline V gene. The CDR3 spans 20 residues. The junction had 21 bases not matched to a gene; V was cut back by 4 bases and J by 3 bases. CDR3 region: CASSIRPGQAGSSGGNTIYF. CDR3 DNA: TGTGCCAGCAGCATCCGACCGGGACAGGCGGGCTCCAGCGGTGGAAACACCATATATTTT.

Points on this clone: The sample contains more than one DNA sequence encoding this CDR3. V gene TRBV5-1 combines with J gene TRBJ2-7, with TRBD1 identical over 7 bases. Germline assignment: CDR1 SGHRS and CDR2 YFSETQ. Trimming cost V 3 bases and J 10 bases; bases outside gene matches: 13. The CDR3 is made up of 14 amino acids. The DNA of the CDR3 is TGCGCCAGCAGCTGGGCGCAGGGGGTTACGGAACAGTACTTC. Translated, it gives CASSWAQGVTEQYF.

This chain links TRBV4-1 with TRBJ2-7; D perhaps matches TRBD2 (7 bases). Germline V gene lookup returns CDR1 MGHRA and CDR2 YSYEKL. The CDR3 length is 17 residues. V lost 0 bases to trimming and J lost 4 bases, with 19 bases between them. As DNA, the CDR3 is TGCGCCAGCAGCCAAGACGTGGGGGGGCGCATGCATTACGAGCAGTACTTC. It is translated as CASSQDVGGRMHYEQYF.

The J gene is TRBJ2-7, the V gene TRBV7-9, with D tentatively TRBD1 (5 bases). With 3 bases removed from V and 3 bases from J, the gap between germline ends came to 15 bases. The CDR3 runs to 15 residues. Germline V lookup: CDR1 SEHNR, CDR2 FQNEAQ (reference sequence). CDR3 nucleotides: TGTGCCAGCAGCTTCCCCGGTCAGGGATTCTACGAGCAGTACTTC. It translates to CASSFPGQGFYEQYF.

The chain uses TRBV5-6 and TRBJ2-2; 12 bases agree with TRBD1. The CDR3 covers 16 residues. The V and J ends lost 4 bases and 6 bases, in that order; junction bases with no gene match: 7. Germline CDR1 and CDR2: SGHDT and YYEEEE. The CDR3 is CASSMGQGAYAGELFF. The CDR3 nucleotides are TGTGCCAGCAGCATGGGACAGGGGGCGTACGCCGGGGAGCTGTTTTTT. The full variable domain, rest sourced from reference TRBV5-6 and TRBJ2-2, is DAGVTQSPTHLIKTRGQQVTLRCSPKSGHDTVSWYQQALGQGPQFIFQYYEEEERQRGNFPDRFSGHQFPNYSSELNVNALLLGDSALYLCASSMGQGAYAGELFFGEGSRLTVL.

The chain recombines TRBV20-1 with TRBJ1-2; D gene ambiguous. Germline V lookup: CDR1 DFQATT, CDR2 SNEGSKA (reference sequence). Trimming removed 7 bases at V and 4 bases at J, with 10 bases between. The CDR3 covers 11 residues. CDR3 residues: CSGLAVYGYTF. DNA for the CDR3: TGCAGTGGGTTGGCGGTCTATGGCTACACCTTC.

The CDR3: CASSPGRSETQYF. The CDR3 coding sequence is TGTGCCAGCTCACCGGGGAGATCCGAGACCCAGTACTTC. This chain joins TRBV18 and TRBJ2-5; D is perhaps TRBD2 (5 bases). The CDR3 totals 13 residues. V was pared by 3 bases and J by 5 bases, with 10 bases between. Germline V CDR1 and CDR2: KGHSH, LQKENI.

The V call is TRBV29-1, the J call TRBJ2-3; 8 nucleotides align to TRBD2. This CDR3 spans 15 amino acids. Looked up from germline, CDR1 is SQVTM and CDR2 is ANQGSEA. With 4 bases clipped from V and 2 bases from J, the junction kept 8 bases outside the gene matches. CDR3 amino acids: CSVVREALPTDTQYF. DNA for the CDR3: TGCAGCGTTGTGCGGGAGGCTCTACCCACAGATACGCAGTATTTT.

The chain uses TRBV27 and TRBJ2-7, with D tentatively TRBD1 (5 bases). This CDR3 is 8 amino acids long. Germline CDR1 and CDR2: MNHEY and SMNVEV (reference sequence). The CDR3 is CGGSEQYF. CDR3 sequence (DNA): TGTGGGGGCTCAGAGCAGTACTTC.

The chain uses TRBV6-5 and TRBJ2-3; TRBD2 matches at 13 bases. J gave up 1 base and V 7 bases, and 2 bases lay outside the gene matches. The CDR3 runs 15 residues. Germline CDR1 MNHEY, CDR2 SVGAGI. The CDR3 sequence: CASTTSGGGTDTQYF. The CDR3 nucleotides are TGTGCCAGCACCACTAGCGGGGGGGGCACAGATACGCAGTATTTT.